The 24 T cell receptor beta chains listed next were all sequenced from one sample in a study of CD8+CD57+ T cells in acquired aplastic anemia. The use of genomic DNA as template underpinned the TCR beta VDJ and CDR3 profiling. TCRdb redid the calling of the reads with MiXCR, one entry per CDR3 protein. Of 150,000 to 200,000 distinct CDR3 sequences listed, 60% to 70% were seen once; the top ten hold roughly 42%. Specimen: sorted CD4+, CD8+, or CD8+CD57+ T cells (not recorded which) from PBMCs. Receptor source: a human donor in good health.

This clonotype was detected only once. The chain has TRBV4-3 and TRBJ1-2; D might be TRBD1 (5 bases). Trimming left V 2 bases short and J 1 base short, with 8 bases between. Looked up from germline, CDR1 is LGHNA and CDR2 is YSLEER. The CDR3 contains 14 residues. CDR3 sequence: CASSQRGVNYGYTF. In nucleotides, the CDR3 is TGCGCCAGCAGCCAAAGAGGGGTTAACTATGGCTACACCTTC.

This clonotype has ten or more counts. This chain uses TRBV14 with TRBJ2-7, with a tentative D call TRBD1 (5 bases). Germline V gene sequence: CDR1 SGHDN, CDR2 FVKESK. This CDR3 region has 14 residues. Between the trimmed V and J ends, which lost 1 base and 9 bases, there was a span of 16 bases. The CDR3 DNA is TGTGCCAGCAGCCAAGGGGTGTTGGGGCCCTGGCAGTACTTC. Its protein is CASSQGVLGPWQYF.

This clonotype showed up many times. The chain employs TRBV6-6 and TRBJ2-7, with D unclear. Germline V gene lookup returns CDR1 MNHNY and CDR2 SVGAGI (reference sequence). This CDR3 has 13 residues. Trimming took 7 bases from V and 0 from J, leaving 10 bases between them. CDR3 amino acids: CASTPNPSYEQYF. The CDR3 coding sequence is TGTGCCAGCACCCCAAACCCCTCCTACGAGCAGTACTTC.

The table lists this clonotype with many counts. This rearrangement joins TRBV7-8 to TRBJ1-5; a weak D match, TRBD1 (5 bases). Germline V gene lookup returns CDR1 SGHVS and CDR2 FQNEAQ. Deletions cut 0 bases from V and 2 bases from J, with 14 bases between. The CDR3 consists of 17 residues. CDR3 in amino acids: CASSLASAGYGNQPQHF. The CDR3 nucleotides read TGTGCCAGCAGCTTAGCGTCGGCAGGGTATGGCAATCAGCCCCAGCATTTT.

This chain connects TRBV2 to TRBJ2-7; possible D gene TRBD1, 5 bases. Trimming left V 3 bases short and J 2 bases short, with 11 bases between. Germline V gene lookup returns CDR1 SNHLY and CDR2 FYNNEI. The CDR3 contains 14 residues. The CDR3 loop reads CASSDPRAPYEQYF. CDR3 sequence (DNA): TGTGCCAGCAGTGACCCCAGGGCACCCTACGAGCAGTACTTC.

J is TRBJ2-5 and V is TRBV7-9; 7 bases map to TRBD1. Germline trimming cut 1 base from V and 3 bases from J; bases unmatched to any gene: 8. The germline V gene has CDR1 SEHNR and CDR2 FQNEAQ (reference sequence). The CDR3 spans 16 residues. The CDR3 nucleotides are TGTGCCAGCAGCTTAGTGTCCGGGACAGAAAAAGAGACCCAGTACTTC. This encodes CASSLVSGTEKETQYF.

This chain joins TRBV2 and TRBJ2-4; D may be TRBD1 or TRBD2 (5 bases each). Trimming took off 5 bases at V and 10 bases at J, with 12 bases between the two ends. The CDR3 length is 12 residues. Germline CDR1 and CDR2: SNHLY and FYNNEI. In nucleotides, the CDR3 is TGTGCCAGCAGTTCCCGGGGCGCAATTCAGTACTTC. Translation: CASSSRGAIQYF.

This clonotype was picked up a small number of times. The chain employs TRBV5-5 and TRBJ2-3; perhaps TRBD1 as D (7 bases). Germline V gene sequence: CDR1 SGHKS, CDR2 YYEKEE (reference sequence). The V and J ends lost 5 bases and 2 bases respectively, with 18 bases between them. There are 16 residues in the CDR3. Here the CDR3 DNA reads TGTGCCAGCAGTGAAGGAGGGGGCCGAATCACAGATACGCAGTATTTT. This encodes CASSEGGGRITDTQYF.

The V and J genes are TRBV6-5 and TRBJ2-7; perhaps D is TRBD1 or TRBD2 (5 bases each). Trimming cost V 2 bases and J 6 bases, with 11 bases left between them. The CDR3 has 13 residues. The germline gives CDR1 MNHEY, CDR2 SVGAGI. CDR3 region: CASSYTPGSEQYF. The CDR3 DNA reads as TGTGCCAGCAGTTACACCCCAGGGAGCGAGCAGTACTTC.

The V and J genes are TRBV20-1 and TRBJ2-7; D is possibly TRBD1 or TRBD2 (6 bases each). This CDR3 is built from 14 residues. Germline V gene sequence: CDR1 DFQATT, CDR2 SNEGSKA (reference sequence). V was trimmed by 1 base and J by 1 base, leaving 11 bases between them. The CDR3 DNA reads as TGCAGTGCTAGAGGGGGGGCCCAATCCTACGAGCAGTACTTC. Its protein product is CSARGGAQSYEQYF.

A word on this clonotype: A much bigger clone sits one base away, suggesting this may be a read error. CDR3 loop: CASRARDNSYEQYF. The CDR3 DNA reads as TGTGCCAGCAGAGCCCGGGACAACTCCTACGAGCAGTACTTC. J is TRBJ2-5 and V is TRBV2; TRBD1 might be the D (6 bases). Near its end, the DNA agrees better with TRBJ2-7, so the J call may be wrong. Germline loops: CDR1 SNHLY, CDR2 FYNNEI. The CDR3 has 14 amino acids.

The chain joins TRBV14 to TRBJ1-1, with a possible D match to TRBD1 (5 bases). The CDR3 sequence is 14 residues long. The V end lost 0 bases, the J end lost 6 bases, and 11 bases lay between the germline ends. Germline assignment: CDR1 SGHDN and CDR2 FVKESK. CDR3 region: CASSQEGRGAEAFF. CDR3 nucleotides: TGTGCCAGCAGCCAAGAAGGAAGAGGGGCTGAAGCTTTCTTT.

The chain links TRBV10-2 to TRBJ1-1, with D perhaps TRBD1 (6 bases). The germline V gene has CDR1 WSHSY and CDR2 SAAADI. The CDR3 extends over 14 amino acids. The V end was cut by 4 bases, the J end by 3 bases, with 12 bases between. CDR3: CASSAYREYTEAFF. The CDR3 DNA sequence: TGCGCCAGCAGTGCGTACAGGGAATACACTGAAGCTTTCTTT.

To note about this clonotype: The germline gene is not matched at one end of the junction; a read error may be the cause. This rearrangement joins TRBV7-2 to TRBJ2-2; 10 nucleotides agree with TRBD1. The CDR3 spans 17 residues. The germline V gene has CDR1 SGHTA and CDR2 FQGNSA. Written as DNA, the CDR3 is TGTGCCAGCAGCGTAGCGATCGGGACAGGGGTCACCGGGGAGCTGTTTTTT. Its protein is CASSVAIGTGVTGELFF.

A few counts support this clonotype. V and J are TRBV20-1 and TRBJ1-3; no firm D call. The CDR3 has 13 residues. From germline, CDR1 is DFQATT and CDR2 SNEGSKA (reference sequence). Between the trimmed V and J ends, which lost 3 bases and 2 bases, there was a span of 8 bases. CDR3 sequence (DNA): TGCAGTGCTAGGGAGACGACTGGAAACACCATATATTTT. Amino acid sequence: CSARETTGNTIYF.

This clonotype was seen only a few times. The chain recombines TRBV19 with TRBJ2-7; 10 bases fit TRBD2. J was trimmed by 3 bases and V by 6 bases; bases with no gene match: 8. Germline V gene lookup returns CDR1 LNHDA and CDR2 SQIVND (reference sequence). CDR3 length equals 15 residues. CDR3 nucleotide sequence: TGTGCCAGTAGCTCAGTAGCGGGGGGTCGCTACGAGCAGTACTTC. This sequence encodes CASSSVAGGRYEQYF.

This clonotype came up many times. V usage is TRBV7-9 and J usage is TRBJ2-3; 7 nucleotides align to TRBD2. V lost 8 bases and J lost 0; bases outside the gene matches: 8. CDR3 length: 15 residues. Germline CDR1 reads SEHNR; CDR2 reads FQNEAQ (reference sequence). The CDR3 coding sequence is TGTGCCAGCGGCAGCGGGGCGGAAAGCACAGATACGCAGTATTTT. It translates to CASGSGAESTDTQYF.

V gene TRBV10-3 combines with J gene TRBJ2-4, with D uncertain. V was pared by 2 bases and J by 1 base, with 6 bases between. The CDR3 totals 14 residues. Germline V CDR1 and CDR2: ENHRY, SYGVKD. This CDR3 is CAISEGLAKNIQYF. The CDR3 DNA follows: TGTGCCATCAGTGAGGGTCTGGCCAAAAACATTCAGTACTTC.

The rearrangement uses TRBV11-2 and TRBJ2-7, with TRBD1 matching 9 bases. V lost 6 bases to trimming and J lost 2 bases; unmatched junction nucleotides: 5. This CDR3 spans 14 amino acids. Germline V gene sequence: CDR1 SGHAT, CDR2 FQNNGV. Here the CDR3 reads CASRTGGTAYEQYF. The DNA for the CDR3 is TGTGCCAGCAGAACAGGGGGCACAGCCTACGAGCAGTACTTC.

This clonotype was seen a handful of times. The chain carries TRBV27 and TRBJ2-2, with 10 bases aligning to TRBD2. V lost 4 bases, J lost 8 bases, and 10 bases stayed unmatched. Germline V CDR1 and CDR2: MNHEY, SMNVEV (reference sequence). This CDR3 contains 16 residues. In DNA form, the CDR3 reads TGTGCCAGCAGTTCAGGACTAGCGGATTGGCCGGGGGAGCTGTTTTTT. Protein sequence: CASSSGLADWPGELFF.

The rearrangement links TRBV2 to TRBJ2-5; 12 bases align to TRBD1. The germline V gene has CDR1 SNHLY and CDR2 FYNNEI. The ends lost 5 bases at V and 4 bases at J; junction bases unmatched: 2. CDR3 size: 14 residues. Here the CDR3 DNA reads TGTGCCAGCAGTAGGGACAGGGGGCCAGAGACCCAGTACTTC. This sequence encodes CASSRDRGPETQYF.

This clonotype was detected ten times or more. The V and J genes are TRBV20-1 and TRBJ2-7; 7 bases fit TRBD1. CDR1 is DFQATT, CDR2 SNEGSKA, per germline (reference sequence). The trim removed 5 bases at V and 2 bases at J, leaving 3 bases unmatched. This CDR3 spans 12 amino acids. CDR3: CSAEDRAYEQYF. CDR3 in DNA: TGCAGTGCTGAAGACAGGGCCTACGAGCAGTACTTC.

The genes are TRBV2 and TRBJ2-7; possible D gene TRBD2, 6 bases. The germline CDR1 and CDR2 sequences are SNHLY and FYNNEI. The CDR3 covers 15 residues. V lost 2 bases and J 1 base, leaving 12 bases between the germline ends. The CDR3 protein is CASSEPGGTSYEQYF. The CDR3, as DNA: TGTGCCAGCAGTGAACCGGGCGGGACTTCCTACGAGCAGTACTTC.

This sequence joins TRBV24-1 and TRBJ1-6; TRBD1 agrees at 7 bases. The CDR3 loop spans 14 amino acids. Germline CDR1 reads KGHDR; CDR2 reads SFDVKD. The J segment lost 7 bases and the V segment lost 7 bases, leaving 6 bases of the junction unmatched. This CDR3 reads CATRSGTANSPLHF. CDR3 bases: TGTGCCACCAGATCCGGGACAGCGAATTCACCCCTCCACTTT.